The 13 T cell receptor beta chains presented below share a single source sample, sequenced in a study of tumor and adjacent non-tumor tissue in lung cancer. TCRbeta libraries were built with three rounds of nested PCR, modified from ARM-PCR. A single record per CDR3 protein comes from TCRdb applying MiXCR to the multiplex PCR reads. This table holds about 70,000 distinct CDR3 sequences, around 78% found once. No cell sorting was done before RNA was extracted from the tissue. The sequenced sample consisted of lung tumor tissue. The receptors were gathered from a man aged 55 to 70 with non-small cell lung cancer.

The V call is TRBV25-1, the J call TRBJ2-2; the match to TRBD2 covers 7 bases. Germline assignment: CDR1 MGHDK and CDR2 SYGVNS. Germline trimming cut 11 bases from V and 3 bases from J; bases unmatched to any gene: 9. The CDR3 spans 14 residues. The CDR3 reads CAGSGPADTGELFF. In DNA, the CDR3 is TGTGCCGGTAGCGGGCCAGCCGACACCGGGGAGCTGTTTTTT.

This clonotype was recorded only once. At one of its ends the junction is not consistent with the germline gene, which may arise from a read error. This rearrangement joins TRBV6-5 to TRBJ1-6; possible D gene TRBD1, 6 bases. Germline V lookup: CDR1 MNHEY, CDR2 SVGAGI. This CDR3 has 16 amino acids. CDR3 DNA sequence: TGTACCAGCAGTCCCAAGGGGGGGTTGTATAATTCACCCCTCCACTTT. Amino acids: CTSSPKGGLYNSPLHF.

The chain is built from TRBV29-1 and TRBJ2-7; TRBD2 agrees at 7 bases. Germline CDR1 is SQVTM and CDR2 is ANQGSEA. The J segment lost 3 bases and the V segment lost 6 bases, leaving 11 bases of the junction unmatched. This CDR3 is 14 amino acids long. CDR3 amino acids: CSVYTRTSGYEQYF. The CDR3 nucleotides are TGCAGCGTATACACCAGGACTAGTGGCTACGAGCAGTACTTC.

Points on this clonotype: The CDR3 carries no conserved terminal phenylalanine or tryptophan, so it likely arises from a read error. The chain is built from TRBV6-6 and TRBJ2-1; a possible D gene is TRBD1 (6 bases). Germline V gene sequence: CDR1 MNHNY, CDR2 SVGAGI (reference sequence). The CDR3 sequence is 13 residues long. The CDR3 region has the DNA TGTGTCAGCAGGCCCATCACAGGGAATGAGCAGTTCCTC. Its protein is CVSRPITGNEQFL.

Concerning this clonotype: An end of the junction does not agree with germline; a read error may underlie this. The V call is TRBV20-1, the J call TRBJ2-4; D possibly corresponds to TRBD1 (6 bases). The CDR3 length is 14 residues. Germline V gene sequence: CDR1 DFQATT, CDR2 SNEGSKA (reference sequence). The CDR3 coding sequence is TGCAGTGCTCCAGGCTGGTCGGGACAAAACATTCAGCACTTC. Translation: CSAPGWSGQNIQHF.

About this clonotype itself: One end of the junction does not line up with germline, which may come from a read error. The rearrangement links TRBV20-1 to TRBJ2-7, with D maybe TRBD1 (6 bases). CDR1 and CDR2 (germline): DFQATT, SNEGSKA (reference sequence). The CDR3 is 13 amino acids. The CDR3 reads CSASMGAYCEQYF. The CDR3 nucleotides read TGTAGTGCTAGTATGGGGGCGTACTGCGAGCAGTACTTC.

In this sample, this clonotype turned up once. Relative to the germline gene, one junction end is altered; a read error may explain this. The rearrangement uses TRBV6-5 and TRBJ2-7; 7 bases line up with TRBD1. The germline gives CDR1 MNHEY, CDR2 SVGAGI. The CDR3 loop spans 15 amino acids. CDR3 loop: CASSYWAGQVHEQYF. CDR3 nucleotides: TGTGCCAGCAGTTACTGGGCTGGACAGGTTCACGAGCAATACTTC.

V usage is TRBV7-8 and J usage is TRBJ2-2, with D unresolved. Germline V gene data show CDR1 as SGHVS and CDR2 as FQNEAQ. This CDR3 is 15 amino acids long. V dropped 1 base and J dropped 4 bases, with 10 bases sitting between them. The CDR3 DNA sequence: TGTGCCAGCAGCTTAGGAAGAACGAGCACCGGGGAGCTGTTTTTT. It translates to CASSLGRTSTGELFF.

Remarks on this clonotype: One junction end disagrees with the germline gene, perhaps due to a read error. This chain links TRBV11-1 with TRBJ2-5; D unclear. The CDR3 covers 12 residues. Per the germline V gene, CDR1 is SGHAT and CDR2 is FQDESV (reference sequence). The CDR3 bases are TGTGGCAGCAGCCTAATGGAGGAGACCCAGTACTTC. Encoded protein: CGSSLMEETQYF.

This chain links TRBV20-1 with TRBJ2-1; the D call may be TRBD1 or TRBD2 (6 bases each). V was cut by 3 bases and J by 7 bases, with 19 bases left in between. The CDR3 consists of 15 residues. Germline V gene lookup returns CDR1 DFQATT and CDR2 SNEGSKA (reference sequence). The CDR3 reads CSASTGASEYNEQFF. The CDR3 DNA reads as TGCAGTGCTAGCACGGGGGCTAGCGAGTATAATGAGCAGTTCTTC.

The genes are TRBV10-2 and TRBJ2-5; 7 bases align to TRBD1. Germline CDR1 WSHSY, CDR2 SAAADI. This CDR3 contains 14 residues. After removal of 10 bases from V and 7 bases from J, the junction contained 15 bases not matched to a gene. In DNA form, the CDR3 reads TGCGCCAACAAATCCGGACAGGCGAGTGCGACCCAGTACTTC. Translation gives CANKSGQASATQYF.

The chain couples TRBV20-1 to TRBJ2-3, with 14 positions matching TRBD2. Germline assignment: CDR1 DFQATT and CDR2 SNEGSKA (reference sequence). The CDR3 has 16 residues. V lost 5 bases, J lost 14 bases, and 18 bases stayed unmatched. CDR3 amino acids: CSAGYPGLAGVDMRYF. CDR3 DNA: TGCAGTGCTGGGTATCCGGGACTAGCGGGAGTGGATATGCGGTATTTT.

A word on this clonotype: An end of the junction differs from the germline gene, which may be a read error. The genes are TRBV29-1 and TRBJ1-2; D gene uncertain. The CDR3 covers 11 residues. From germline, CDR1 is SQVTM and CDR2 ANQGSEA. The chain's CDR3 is CSVARSYVYTF. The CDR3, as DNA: TGCAGCGTTGCCAGGAGCTATGTCTACACCTTC.